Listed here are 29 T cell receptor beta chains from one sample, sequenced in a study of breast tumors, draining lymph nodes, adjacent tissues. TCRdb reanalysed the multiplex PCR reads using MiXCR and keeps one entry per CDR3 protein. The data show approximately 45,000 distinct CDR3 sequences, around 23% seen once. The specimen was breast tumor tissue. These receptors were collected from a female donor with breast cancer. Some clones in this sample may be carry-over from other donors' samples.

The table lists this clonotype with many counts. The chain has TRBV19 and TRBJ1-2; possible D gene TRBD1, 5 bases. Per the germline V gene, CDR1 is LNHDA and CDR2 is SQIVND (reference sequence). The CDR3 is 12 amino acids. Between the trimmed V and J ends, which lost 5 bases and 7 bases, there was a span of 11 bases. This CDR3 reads CASSFPGAGYTF. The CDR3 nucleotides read TGTGCCAGTAGTTTCCCCGGGGCTGGCTACACCTTC.

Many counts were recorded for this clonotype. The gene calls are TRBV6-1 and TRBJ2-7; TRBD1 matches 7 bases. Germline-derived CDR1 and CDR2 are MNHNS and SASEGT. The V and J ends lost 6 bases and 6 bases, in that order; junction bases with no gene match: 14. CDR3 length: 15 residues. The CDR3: CASRVGRTGHSEQYF. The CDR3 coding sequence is TGTGCCAGCAGAGTTGGTAGGACAGGCCATAGCGAGCAGTACTTC.

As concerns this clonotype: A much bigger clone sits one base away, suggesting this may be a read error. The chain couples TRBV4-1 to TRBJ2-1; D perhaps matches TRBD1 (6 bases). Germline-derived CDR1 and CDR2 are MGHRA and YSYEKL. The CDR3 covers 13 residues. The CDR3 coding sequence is TGCGCCAGCGGACAGAGCTCCCACAATGAGCAGTTCTTC. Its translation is CASGQSSHNEQFF.

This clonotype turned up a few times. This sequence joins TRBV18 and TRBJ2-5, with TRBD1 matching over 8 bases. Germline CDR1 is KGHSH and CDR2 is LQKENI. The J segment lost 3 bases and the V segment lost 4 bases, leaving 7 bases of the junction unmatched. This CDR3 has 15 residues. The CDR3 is CASSLRQGSKETQYF. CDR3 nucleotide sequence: TGTGCCAGCTCACTCCGACAGGGGAGTAAAGAGACCCAGTACTTC.

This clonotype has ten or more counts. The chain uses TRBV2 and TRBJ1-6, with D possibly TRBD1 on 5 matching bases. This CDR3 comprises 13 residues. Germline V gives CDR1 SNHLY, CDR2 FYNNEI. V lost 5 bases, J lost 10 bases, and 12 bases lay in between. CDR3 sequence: CASSITGNSPLHF. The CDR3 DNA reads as TGTGCCAGCAGTATTACAGGAAACTCACCCCTCCACTTT.

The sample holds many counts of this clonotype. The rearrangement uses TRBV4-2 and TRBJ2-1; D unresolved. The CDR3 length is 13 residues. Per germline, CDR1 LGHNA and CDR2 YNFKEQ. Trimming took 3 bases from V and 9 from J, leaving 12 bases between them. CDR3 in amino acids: CASSQIETFEQFF. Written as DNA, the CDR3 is TGTGCCAGCAGCCAGATAGAGACTTTTGAGCAGTTCTTC.

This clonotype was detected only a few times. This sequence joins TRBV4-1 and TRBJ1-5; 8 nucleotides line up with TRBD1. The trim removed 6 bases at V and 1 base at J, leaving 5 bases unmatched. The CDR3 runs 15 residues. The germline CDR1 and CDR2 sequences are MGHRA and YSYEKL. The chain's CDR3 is CASSLRDRSNQPQHF. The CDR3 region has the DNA TGCGCCAGCAGTCTTCGGGACAGGAGCAATCAGCCCCAGCATTTT.

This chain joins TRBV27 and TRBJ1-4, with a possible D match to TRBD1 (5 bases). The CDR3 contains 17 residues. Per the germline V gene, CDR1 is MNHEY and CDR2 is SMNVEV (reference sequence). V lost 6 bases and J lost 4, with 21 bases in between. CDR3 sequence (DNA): TGTGCCAGCAGGGATATAGGCCTGGCGGGGGATAATGAAAAACTGTTTTTT. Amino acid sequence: CASRDIGLAGDNEKLFF.

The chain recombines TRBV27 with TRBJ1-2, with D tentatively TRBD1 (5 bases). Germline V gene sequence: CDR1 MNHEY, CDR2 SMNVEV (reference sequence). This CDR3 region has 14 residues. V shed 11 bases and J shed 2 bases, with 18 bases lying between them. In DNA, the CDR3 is TGTGCCGGCCGGGACTCGGGACGGAACTATGGCTACACCTTC. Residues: CAGRDSGRNYGYTF.

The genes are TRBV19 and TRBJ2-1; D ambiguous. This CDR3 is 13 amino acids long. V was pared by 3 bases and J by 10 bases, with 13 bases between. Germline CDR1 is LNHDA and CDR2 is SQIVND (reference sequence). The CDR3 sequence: CASSIAIFEEQFF. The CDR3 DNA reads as TGTGCCAGTAGTATTGCAATATTTGAAGAGCAGTTCTTC.

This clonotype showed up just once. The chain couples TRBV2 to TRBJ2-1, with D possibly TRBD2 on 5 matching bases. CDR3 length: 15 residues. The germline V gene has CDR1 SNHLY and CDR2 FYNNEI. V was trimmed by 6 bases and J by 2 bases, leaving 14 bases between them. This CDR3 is CASSPELSAYNEQFF. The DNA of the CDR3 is TGTGCCAGCAGCCCCGAGCTTAGCGCCTACAATGAGCAGTTCTTC.

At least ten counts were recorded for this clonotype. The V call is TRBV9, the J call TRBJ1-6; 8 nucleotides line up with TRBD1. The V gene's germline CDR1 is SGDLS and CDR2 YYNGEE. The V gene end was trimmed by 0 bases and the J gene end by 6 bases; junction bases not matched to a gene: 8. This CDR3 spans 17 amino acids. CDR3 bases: TGTGCCAGCAGCGTAGACCCCGGACAGGGAGGTAATTCACCCCTCCACTTT. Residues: CASSVDPGQGGNSPLHF.

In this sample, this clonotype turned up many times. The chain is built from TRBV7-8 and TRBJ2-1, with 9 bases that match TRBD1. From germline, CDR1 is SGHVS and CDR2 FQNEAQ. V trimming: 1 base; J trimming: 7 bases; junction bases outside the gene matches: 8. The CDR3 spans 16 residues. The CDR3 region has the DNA TGTGCCAGCAGCTTAGGGGGACAGGGAGGAGTAAATGAGCAGTTCTTC. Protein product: CASSLGGQGGVNEQFF.

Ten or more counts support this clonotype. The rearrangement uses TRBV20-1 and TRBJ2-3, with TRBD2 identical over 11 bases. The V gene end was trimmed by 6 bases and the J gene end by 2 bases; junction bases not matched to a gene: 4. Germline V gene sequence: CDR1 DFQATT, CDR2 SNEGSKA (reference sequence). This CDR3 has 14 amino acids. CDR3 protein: CSAIAGGPTDTQYF. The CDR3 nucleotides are TGCAGTGCGATAGCGGGAGGGCCCACAGATACGCAGTATTTT.

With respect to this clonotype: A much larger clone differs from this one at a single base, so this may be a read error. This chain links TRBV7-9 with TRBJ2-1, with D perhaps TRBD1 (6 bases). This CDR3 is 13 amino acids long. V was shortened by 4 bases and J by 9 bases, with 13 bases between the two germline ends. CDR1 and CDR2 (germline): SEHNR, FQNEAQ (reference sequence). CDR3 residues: CASSSRTDTEQFF. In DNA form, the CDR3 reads TGTGCCAGCAGCTCCCGGACAGACACTGAGCAGTTCTTC.

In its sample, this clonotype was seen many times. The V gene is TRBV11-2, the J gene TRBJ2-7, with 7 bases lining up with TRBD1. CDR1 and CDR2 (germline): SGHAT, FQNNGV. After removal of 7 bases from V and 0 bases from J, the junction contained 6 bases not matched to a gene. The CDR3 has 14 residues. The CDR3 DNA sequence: TGTGCCAGCACCCTCGGGACAGCCTCCTACGAGCAGTACTTC. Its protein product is CASTLGTASYEQYF. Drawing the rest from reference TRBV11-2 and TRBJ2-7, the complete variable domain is EAGVAQSPRYKIIEKRQSVAFWCNPISGHATLYWYQQILGQGPKLLIQFQNNGVVDDSQLPKDRFSAERLKGVDSTLKIQPAKLEDSAVYLCASTLGTASYEQYFGPGTRLTVT.

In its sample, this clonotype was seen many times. The CDR3 nucleotides read TGTGCCAGCACCGATCGGAGGGGCAATGAGCAGTTCTTC. Protein product: CASTDRRGNEQFF. This chain uses TRBV6-6 with TRBJ2-1; the D gene is possibly TRBD2 (6 bases). The CDR3 contains 13 residues. The ends were cut back, 7 bases at V and 6 bases at J, with 13 bases in the middle. From germline, CDR1 is MNHNY and CDR2 SVGAGI (reference sequence).

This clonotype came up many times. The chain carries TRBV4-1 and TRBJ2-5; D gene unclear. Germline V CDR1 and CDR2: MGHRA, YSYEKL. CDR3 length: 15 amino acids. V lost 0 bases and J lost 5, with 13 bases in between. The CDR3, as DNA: TGCGCCAGCAGCCAAGATCATGGGGATCGGGAGACCCAGTACTTC. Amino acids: CASSQDHGDRETQYF.

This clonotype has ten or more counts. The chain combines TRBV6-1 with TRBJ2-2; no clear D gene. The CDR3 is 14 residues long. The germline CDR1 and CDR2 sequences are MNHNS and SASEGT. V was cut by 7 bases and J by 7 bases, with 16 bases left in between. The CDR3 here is CASMASADVGELFF. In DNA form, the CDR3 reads TGTGCCAGCATGGCTAGTGCGGACGTCGGGGAGCTGTTTTTT.

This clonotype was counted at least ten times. The DNA of the CDR3 is TGTGCCAGCGAGGGGAGCGGTCGGGGGTACGAGCAGTACTTC. This gives the protein CASEGSGRGYEQYF. The chain carries TRBV6-5 and TRBJ2-7, with D perhaps matching TRBD2 (6 bases). The ends were cut back, 8 bases at V and 4 bases at J, with 18 bases in the middle. From germline, CDR1 is MNHEY and CDR2 SVGAGI. The length of the CDR3 is 14 residues.

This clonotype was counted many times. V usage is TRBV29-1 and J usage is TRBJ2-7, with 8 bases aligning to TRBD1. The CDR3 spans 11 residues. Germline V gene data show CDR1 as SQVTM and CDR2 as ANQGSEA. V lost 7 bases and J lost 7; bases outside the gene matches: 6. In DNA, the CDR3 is TGCAGCGCTGCAGGGGGCAAAGAGCAGTACTTC. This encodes CSAAGGKEQYF.

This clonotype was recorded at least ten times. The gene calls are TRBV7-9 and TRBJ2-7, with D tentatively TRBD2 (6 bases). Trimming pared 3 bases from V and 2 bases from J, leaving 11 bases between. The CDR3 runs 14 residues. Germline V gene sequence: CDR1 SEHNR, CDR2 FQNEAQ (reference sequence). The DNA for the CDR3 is TGTGCCAGCAGCTTCTCGGGACTTACCTACGAGCAGTACTTC. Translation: CASSFSGLTYEQYF. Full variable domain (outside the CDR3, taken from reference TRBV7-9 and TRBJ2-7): DTGVSQNPRHKITKRGQNVTFRCDPISEHNRLYWYRQTLGQGPEFLTYFQNEAQLEKSRLLSDRFSAERPKGSFSTLEIQRTEQGDSAMYLCASSFSGLTYEQYFGPGTRLTVT.

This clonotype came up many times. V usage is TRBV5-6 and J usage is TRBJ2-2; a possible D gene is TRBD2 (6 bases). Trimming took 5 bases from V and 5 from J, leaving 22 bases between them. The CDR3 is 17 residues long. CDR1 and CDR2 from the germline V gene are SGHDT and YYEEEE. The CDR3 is CASSLRTGVSWTGELFF. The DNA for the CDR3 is TGTGCCAGCAGTCTAAGAACGGGAGTTAGTTGGACCGGGGAGCTGTTTTTT.

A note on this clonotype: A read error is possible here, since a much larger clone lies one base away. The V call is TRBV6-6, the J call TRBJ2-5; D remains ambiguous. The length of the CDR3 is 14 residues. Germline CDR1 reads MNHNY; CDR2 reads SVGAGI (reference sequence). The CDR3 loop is CAGSPRGPQETQYF. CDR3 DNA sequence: TGTGCCGGCAGCCCCCGAGGCCCGCAAGAGACCCAGTACTTC.

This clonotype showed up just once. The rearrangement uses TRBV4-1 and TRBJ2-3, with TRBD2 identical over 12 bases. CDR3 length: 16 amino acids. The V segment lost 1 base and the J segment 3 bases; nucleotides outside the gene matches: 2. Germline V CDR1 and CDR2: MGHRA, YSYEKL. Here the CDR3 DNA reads TGCGCCAGCAGCCAAGGGACTAGCGGGGTAACAGATACGCAGTATTTT. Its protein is CASSQGTSGVTDTQYF.

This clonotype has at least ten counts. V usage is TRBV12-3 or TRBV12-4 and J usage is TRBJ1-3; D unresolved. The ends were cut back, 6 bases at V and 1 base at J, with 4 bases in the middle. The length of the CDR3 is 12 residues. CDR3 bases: TGTGCCAGCAGAATTTCTGGAAACACCATATATTTT. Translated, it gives CASRISGNTIYF.

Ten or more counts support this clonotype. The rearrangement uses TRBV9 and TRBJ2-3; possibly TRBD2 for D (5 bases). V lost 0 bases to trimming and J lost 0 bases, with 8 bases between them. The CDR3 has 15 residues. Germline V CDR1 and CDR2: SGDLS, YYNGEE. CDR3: CASSVERTSTDTQYF. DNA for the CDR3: TGTGCCAGCAGCGTAGAGAGGACTAGCACAGATACGCAGTATTTT.

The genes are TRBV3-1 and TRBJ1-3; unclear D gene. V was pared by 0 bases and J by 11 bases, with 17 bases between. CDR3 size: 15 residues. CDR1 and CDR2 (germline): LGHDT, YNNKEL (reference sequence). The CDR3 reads CASSQEWSGRDAIYF. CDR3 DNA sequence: TGTGCCAGCAGCCAAGAATGGTCGGGGAGAGACGCCATATATTTT.

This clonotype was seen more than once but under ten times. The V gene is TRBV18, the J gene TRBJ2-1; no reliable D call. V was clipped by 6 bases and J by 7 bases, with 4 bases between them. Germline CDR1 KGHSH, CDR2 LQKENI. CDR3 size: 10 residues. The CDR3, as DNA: TGTGCCAGCTCCCATAATGAGCAGTTCTTC. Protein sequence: CASSHNEQFF.